Given below is one T cell receptor beta chain in context. Its antigen is still unknown. The study drew donors from healthy Caucasian individuals in Russia aged roughly 6 to 90. The sample is drawn from a study of blood T cells in healthy people across ages. Through a sample-barcoded 5' primer and a J-beta primer mix, a second PCR was run for roughly 6 to 11 cycles. TCRdb called the 5' RACE reads again in MiXCR, with one record for every CDR3 protein. The sample records about 1,800,000 distinct CDR3 sequences, approximately 28% being singletons. Study observations and caveats: Long-lived donors exceeded aged donors in naive CD4+ cells and diversity. Per million T cells, TCR beta diversity dropped roughly linearly as age increased.

The CDR3 is 12 residues long. Trimming took 6 bases from V and 0 from J, leaving 3 bases between them. Per germline, CDR1 MDHEN and CDR2 SYDVKM. This receptor was identified in a woman aged 25 to 39 in good health. Sample: blood. The rearrangement uses TRBV28 and TRBJ2-4; no clear D gene. The CDR3 region is CASRSAKNIQYF. The CDR3 DNA reads TGTGCCAGCAGATCAGCCAAAAACATTCAGTACTTC.